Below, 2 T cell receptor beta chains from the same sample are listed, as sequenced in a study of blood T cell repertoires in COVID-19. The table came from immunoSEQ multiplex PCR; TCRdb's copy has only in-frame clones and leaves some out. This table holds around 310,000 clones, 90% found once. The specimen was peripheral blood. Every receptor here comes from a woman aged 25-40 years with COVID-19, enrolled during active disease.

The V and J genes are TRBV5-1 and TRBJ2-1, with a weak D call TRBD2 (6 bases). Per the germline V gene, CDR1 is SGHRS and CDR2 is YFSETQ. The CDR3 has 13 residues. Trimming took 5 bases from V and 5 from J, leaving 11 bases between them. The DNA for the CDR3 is TGCGCCAGCAGGGGGGGATCGGACAATGAGCAGTTCTTC. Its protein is CASRGGSDNEQFF.

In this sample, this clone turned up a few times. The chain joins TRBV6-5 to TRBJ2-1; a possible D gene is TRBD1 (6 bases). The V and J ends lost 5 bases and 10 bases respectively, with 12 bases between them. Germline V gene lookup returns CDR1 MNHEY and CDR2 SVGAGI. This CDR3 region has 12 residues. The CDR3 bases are TGTGCCAGCAGTCGTGCAGGGGACGAGCAGTTCTTC. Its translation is CASSRAGDEQFF.